Given below is one TCR beta chain in context. A much larger clonotype is one base distant, so this may be a read error. TCRdb reprocessed the PCR reads with MiXCR, giving one entry per CDR3 protein. Among over 55,000 distinct CDR3 sequences listed, around a sixth were seen once. This sample was taken from a study of molecular identifiers for immune sequencing clone quantification. Germline loops: CDR1 MNHEY, CDR2 SMNVEV (reference sequence). This CDR3 spans 16 amino acids. The TCR comes from a human donor in good health. Some libraries in this study had Jurkat cell RNA spiked in. The J gene is TRBJ2-4, the V gene TRBV27; possible D gene TRBD1, 6 bases. The sample taken for sequencing was naive CD8+ T cells from blood, with Jurkat cell RNA spiked in. Subset given: FACS-sorted CD8+CD4-CCR7+CD45RA+ naive T cells. CDR3 sequence: CASSQTGSVAKNIQCF. Here the CDR3 DNA reads TGTGCCAGCAGTCAAACAGGGTCGGTAGCCAAAAACATTCAGTGCTTC.